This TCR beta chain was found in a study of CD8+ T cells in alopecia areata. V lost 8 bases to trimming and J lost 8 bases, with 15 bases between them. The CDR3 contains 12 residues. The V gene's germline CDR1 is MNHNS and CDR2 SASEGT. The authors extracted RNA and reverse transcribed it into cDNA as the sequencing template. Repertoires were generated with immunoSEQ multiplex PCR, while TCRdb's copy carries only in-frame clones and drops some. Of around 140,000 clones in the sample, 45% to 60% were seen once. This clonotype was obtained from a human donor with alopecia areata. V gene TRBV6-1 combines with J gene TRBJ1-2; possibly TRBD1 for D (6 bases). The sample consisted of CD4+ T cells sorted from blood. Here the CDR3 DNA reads TGTGCCAGCGAGCTGGACAGTAGAGGCTACACCTTC. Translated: CASELDSRGYTF.